The 8 T cell receptor beta chains in this list originate from one sample, sequenced in a study of shared clonotypes between healthy human individuals. The method was immunoSEQ multiplex PCR; TCRdb's version includes in-frame clones alone and lacks a portion of them. The top ten clones hold 0.1% to 0.15% of a sample with about 2 million clones, approximately 95% of them seen once. Material for sequencing was naive CD4+ T cells sorted from blood. The subset here: CD45RA+ positively selected. These receptors all come from a young man in good health.

The chain has TRBV5-3 and TRBJ2-3; a weak D match, TRBD2 (5 bases). TRBV5-3 is flagged as an ORF with uncertain function. This CDR3 has 16 amino acids. V was clipped by 4 bases and J by 3 bases, with 18 bases between them. CDR3 sequence: CARSDPRRRTTDTQYF. The CDR3 DNA follows: TGTGCCAGAAGCGACCCCCGGAGGCGAACTACAGATACGCAGTATTTT.

The rearrangement joins TRBV4-3 to TRBJ2-2; tentatively, D is TRBD2 (6 bases). The CDR3 runs to 13 residues. Germline CDR1 is LGHNA and CDR2 is YSLEER. Trimming pared 3 bases from V and 4 bases from J, leaving 6 bases between. The DNA for the CDR3 is TGCGCCAGCAGCCAGGGAGGCACCGGGGAGCTGTTTTTT. This encodes CASSQGGTGELFF.

A remark on this clone: Sequence at one end of the junction differs from germline and may be a read error. In the same sample, other DNA sequences code for this CDR3. The rearrangement joins TRBV7-7 to TRBJ2-5; D is undetermined. Germline V gene data show CDR1 as SSHAT and CDR2 as FNYEAQ (reference sequence). The CDR3 length is 14 residues. CDR3 amino acids: CASSLGQHQETQYF. The DNA for the CDR3 is TGTGCTAGCAGCTTAGGCCAGCACCAAGAGACCCAGTACTTC.

J is TRBJ1-1 and V is TRBV7-9; D gene ambiguous. CDR1 is SEHNR, CDR2 FQNEAQ, per germline (reference sequence). This CDR3 contains 16 residues. The germline V and J ends were trimmed by 2 bases and 4 bases, with 17 bases remaining between them. The CDR3 DNA reads TGTGCCAGCAGCTTATTATTCGGGGTGGGTAGCACTGAAGCTTTCTTT. Translation gives CASSLLFGVGSTEAFF. The full variable domain, with the rest looked up from reference TRBV7-9 and TRBJ1-1, is DTGVSQNPRHKITKRGQNVTFRCDPISEHNRLYWYRQTLGQGPEFLTYFQNEAQLEKSRLLSDRFSAERPKGSFSTLEIQRTEQGDSAMYLCASSLLFGVGSTEAFFGQGTRLTVV.

The count of this clone is one. The missing conserved phenylalanine or tryptophan at the end of this CDR3 makes a read error likely. The gene calls are TRBV30 and TRBJ2-7, with TRBD2 matching over 9 bases. After removal of 4 bases from V and 5 bases from J, the junction contained 9 bases not matched to a gene. The length of the CDR3 is 14 residues. The germline CDR1 and CDR2 sequences are GTSNPN and SVGIG (reference sequence). CDR3 in amino acids: CAWIPGLANHEQYL. The CDR3 DNA reads as TGTGCCTGGATCCCAGGACTAGCGAACCACGAGCAGTACCTC.

This chain links TRBV11-2 with TRBJ2-1; 8 nucleotides align to TRBD2. The germline gives CDR1 SGHAT, CDR2 FQNNGV. V lost 6 bases to trimming and J lost 2 bases; unmatched junction nucleotides: 6. The CDR3 contains 15 residues. This CDR3 reads CASSQGTSPYNEQFF. The CDR3 DNA reads as TGTGCCAGCAGTCAGGGGACTAGTCCCTACAATGAGCAGTTCTTC.

This clone occurred once. V is TRBV6-1 and J is TRBJ2-5; D gene uncertain. The V end lost 3 bases, the J end lost 0 bases, and 11 bases lay between the germline ends. The CDR3 runs 15 residues. CDR1 is MNHNS and CDR2 is SASEGT in the germline V gene. CDR3 sequence reads: CASSEVGAYQETQYF. As DNA, the CDR3 is TGTGCCAGCAGTGAGGTTGGCGCTTACCAAGAGACCCAGTACTTC.

The V and J genes are TRBV2 and TRBJ1-3; no definite D call. This CDR3 spans 17 amino acids. Germline CDR1 SNHLY, CDR2 FYNNEI. V was pared by 2 bases and J by 0 bases, with 14 bases between. CDR3 protein: CASSESFMAASGNTIYF. The CDR3, as DNA: TGTGCCAGCAGTGAATCATTCATGGCAGCCTCTGGAAACACCATATATTTT.